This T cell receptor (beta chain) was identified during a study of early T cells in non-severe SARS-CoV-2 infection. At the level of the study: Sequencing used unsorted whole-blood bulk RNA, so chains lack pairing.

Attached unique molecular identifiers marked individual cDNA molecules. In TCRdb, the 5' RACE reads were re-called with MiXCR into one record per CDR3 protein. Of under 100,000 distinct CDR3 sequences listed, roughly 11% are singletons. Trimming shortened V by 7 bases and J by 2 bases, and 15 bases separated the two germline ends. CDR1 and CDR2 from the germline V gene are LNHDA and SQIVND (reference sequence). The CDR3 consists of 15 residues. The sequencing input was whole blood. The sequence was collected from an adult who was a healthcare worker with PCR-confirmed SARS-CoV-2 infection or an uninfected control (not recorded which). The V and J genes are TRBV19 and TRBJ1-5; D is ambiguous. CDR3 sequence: CASIPTWDGNQPQHF. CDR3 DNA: TGTGCCAGTATTCCAACGTGGGATGGCAATCAGCCCCAGCATTTT. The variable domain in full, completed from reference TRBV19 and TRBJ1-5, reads DGGITQSPKYLFRKEGQNVTLSCEQNLNHDAMYWYRQDPGQGLRLIYYSQIVNDFQKGDIAEGYSVSREKKESFPLTVTSAQKNPTAFYLCASIPTWDGNQPQHFGDGTRLSIL.